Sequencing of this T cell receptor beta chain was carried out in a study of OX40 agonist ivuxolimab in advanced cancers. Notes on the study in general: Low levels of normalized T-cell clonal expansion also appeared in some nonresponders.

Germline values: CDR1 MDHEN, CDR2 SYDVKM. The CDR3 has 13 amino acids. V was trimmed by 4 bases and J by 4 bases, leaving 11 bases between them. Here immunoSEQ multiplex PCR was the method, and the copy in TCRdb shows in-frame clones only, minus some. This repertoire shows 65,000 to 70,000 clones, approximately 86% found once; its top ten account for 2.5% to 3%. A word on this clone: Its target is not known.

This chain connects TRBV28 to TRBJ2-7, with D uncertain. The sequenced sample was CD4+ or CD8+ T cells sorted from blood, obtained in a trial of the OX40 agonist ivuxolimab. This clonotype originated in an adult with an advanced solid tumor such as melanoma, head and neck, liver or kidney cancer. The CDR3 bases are TGTGCCAGCAGTTCGCAGGAGAAATACGAGCAGTACTTC. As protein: CASSSQEKYEQYF.